This T cell receptor (beta chain) was retrieved from a study of breast tumors, draining lymph nodes, adjacent tissues. The length of the CDR3 is 14 residues. The germline gives CDR1 SNHLY, CDR2 FYNNEI. V was pared by 7 bases and J by 5 bases, with 17 bases between. A single record per CDR3 protein comes from TCRdb applying MiXCR to the multiplex PCR reads. The sample contains 130,000 or so distinct CDR3 sequences, about 30% of which appear only once. Study observations and caveats: Compared with basal-like, luminal-like tumors shared significantly more repertoire with nontumor tissue. Tumors had less TCR diversity than lymph nodes, more than nontumor tissue. That most tumor T cells come from lymph nodes remained unproven. The data were judged consistent with most tumor T cells coming from lymph node and expanding in tumor.

In this sample, this clonotype turned up a few times. As yet, its antigen is unknown. Breast cancer patients provided tissue from their axillary draining lymph nodes. The chain employs TRBV2 and TRBJ1-1; no firm D call. Input material: axillary lymph node tissue. The TCR was taken from a female donor with breast cancer. Some clones in this sample may be carry-over from other donors' samples. This CDR3 reads CASKGRAGGTEAFF. The CDR3 DNA is TGTGCCAGCAAAGGGCGTGCGGGAGGGACTGAAGCTTTCTTT.